This T cell receptor (beta chain) was sequenced during a study of beta chain features in type 1 diabetes. Background on the study: The patients were much like the healthy donors in age, gender and cell yields.

This clone was counted only a few times. What it recognizes is unknown. Expressed TCRB transcripts were sequenced because the entire RNA isolate underwent reverse transcription. Produced via immunoSEQ multiplex PCR; TCRdb's table is partial and in-frame only. The table shows around 650,000 clones, with roughly 12% occurring only once. One heparinised blood draw, averaging about 116 mL, came from each donor. Sorting produced populations that all topped 95% purity. Whole-study results and caveats: For Type 1 diabetes patients, all four CD4+ subsets carried TCRB CDR3s that were moderately but significantly shorter. It was not settled here whether HLA type affects TCRB rearrangement.

This CDR3 contains 11 residues. From germline, CDR1 is GTSNPN and CDR2 SVGIG (reference sequence). Trimming took off 2 bases at V and 5 bases at J, with 5 bases between the two ends. The clonotype was recovered from a man in his thirties or forties with type 1 diabetes. This rearrangement joins TRBV30 to TRBJ2-3; D not resolved. The sample taken for sequencing was naive CD4+ T cells from blood. CDR3 coding DNA: TGTGCCTGGAGTTTGAGAGATACGCAGTATTTT. Translating it yields CAWSLRDTQYF.